The clone carrying this TCR beta chain was counted at least ten times. The sample is drawn from a study of early T cells in non-severe SARS-CoV-2 infection. Across the whole study: Sequencing of bulk RNA from unsorted whole blood was done, without chain pairing.

Individual cDNA molecules received unique molecular identifiers. TCRdb re-called the 5' RACE reads through MiXCR, storing one row per CDR3 protein. The table shows more than 35,000 distinct CDR3 sequences, with about 5% occurring only once. The ends lost 5 bases at V and 0 bases at J; junction bases unmatched: 5. Germline CDR1 reads LGHNA; CDR2 reads YNFKEQ. This CDR3 has 16 residues. The TCR originated in an adult who was a healthcare worker with PCR-confirmed SARS-CoV-2 infection or an uninfected control (not recorded which). The chain recombines TRBV4-2 with TRBJ1-5; 9 bases match TRBD1. Sequenced sample: whole blood. CDR3 sequence: CASSAGTGYSNQPQHF. CDR3 nucleotides: TGTGCCAGCAGCGCCGGGACAGGGTATAGCAATCAGCCCCAGCATTTT.